One and the same sample provided the 2 T cell receptor beta chains below, sequenced in a study of OX40 agonist ivuxolimab in advanced cancers. The method was immunoSEQ multiplex PCR; TCRdb's version includes in-frame clones alone and lacks a portion of them. This sample has fewer than 20,000 clones; more than 65% occur once, and the top ten carry around 16%. The material was CD4+ or CD8+ T cells sorted from blood, obtained in a trial of the OX40 agonist ivuxolimab. All receptors derive from an adult with an advanced solid tumor such as melanoma, head and neck, liver or kidney cancer.

This rearrangement joins TRBV19 to TRBJ1-1; the match to TRBD1 covers 9 bases. After removal of 7 bases from V and 4 bases from J, the junction contained 1 base not matched to a gene. CDR3 length: 12 residues. Germline CDR1 reads LNHDA; CDR2 reads SQIVND (reference sequence). CDR3 coding DNA: TGTGCCAGTAAACAGGGGGCCACTGAAGCTTTCTTT. Its translation is CASKQGATEAFF.

The chain couples TRBV19 to TRBJ2-5; D not resolved. The CDR3 has 15 amino acids. Germline V gene sequence: CDR1 LNHDA, CDR2 SQIVND (reference sequence). V dropped 7 bases and J dropped 5 bases, with 20 bases sitting between them. The CDR3 DNA follows: TGTGCCAGTAAGGTGGCGCCGTCGATTGGGGAGACCCAGTACTTC. Translation: CASKVAPSIGETQYF.